What follows are 23 T cell receptor beta chains derived from one specimen sequenced in a study of T-cell reconstitution after alpha-beta-depleted transplantation in children. Unique molecular identifiers tagged the TCRbeta library. TCRdb called the PCR reads again in MiXCR, with one record for every CDR3 protein. The data contain around 15,000 distinct CDR3 sequences, around 4.9% of them singletons. This specimen consisted of PBMCs, obtained before TCRalphabeta/CD19-depleted stem cell transplant. The receptors shown here come from a boy between 10 and 17 years old with acute lymphoblastic leukemia, due to receive a stem cell transplant.

The table lists this clonotype with many counts. This rearrangement joins TRBV4-3 to TRBJ1-3, with D uncertain. The CDR3 contains 16 residues. Per the germline V gene, CDR1 is LGHNA and CDR2 is YSLEER. The germline V and J ends were trimmed by 0 bases and 0 bases, with 9 bases remaining between them. As DNA, the CDR3 is TGCGCCAGCAGCCAAGAAGGAGGGAACTCTGGAAACACCATATATTTT. Protein: CASSQEGGNSGNTIYF.

This clonotype occurred many times. The genes are TRBV5-1 and TRBJ1-6; no definite D call. Trimming stripped 0 bases from V and 7 bases from J, with 11 bases between. Per the germline V gene, CDR1 is SGHRS and CDR2 is YFSETQ. The CDR3 loop spans 15 amino acids. Written as DNA, the CDR3 is TGCGCCAGCAGCTTGGGCGGGGTAGACAATTCACCCCTCCACTTT. It codes for CASSLGGVDNSPLHF.

The sample holds many counts of this clonotype. The chain uses TRBV14 and TRBJ1-1; TRBD1 is a possible D gene (6 bases). Looked up from germline, CDR1 is SGHDN and CDR2 is FVKESK. The CDR3 contains 14 residues. V lost 0 bases, J lost 9 bases, and 14 bases lay in between. CDR3 region: CASSQELPGAQAFF. In DNA form, the CDR3 reads TGTGCCAGCAGCCAAGAATTACCAGGGGCGCAAGCTTTCTTT.

This clonotype has at least ten counts. The chain has TRBV20-1 and TRBJ1-5; possible D gene TRBD1, 6 bases. CDR1 and CDR2 (germline): DFQATT, SNEGSKA (reference sequence). V lost 4 bases and J lost 5, with 18 bases in between. The CDR3 length is 15 residues. CDR3 region: CSATHRAGRDQPQHF. DNA of the CDR3: TGCAGTGCTACCCACAGGGCGGGACGGGATCAGCCCCAGCATTTT.

This clonotype was seen many times. The chain employs TRBV6-2 or TRBV6-3 and TRBJ1-3, with D tentatively TRBD1 (6 bases). The CDR3 is made up of 15 amino acids. In germline, CDR1 is MNHEY, CDR2 SVGEGT. Trimming pared 0 bases from V and 11 bases from J, leaving 17 bases between. The CDR3: CASSYSRQAAGAIYF. Here the CDR3 DNA reads TGTGCCAGCAGTTACTCGAGACAGGCCGCCGGGGCCATATATTTT.

Sample share makes this clonotype medium-sized (0.01 to 0.1%). The CDR3, as DNA: TGCGCCAGCAGAGAGGTCGGGACAGCTAATGAAAAACTGTTTTTT. Its protein product is CASREVGTANEKLFF. The rearrangement joins TRBV4-1 to TRBJ1-4; TRBD1 matches at 7 bases. Germline-derived CDR1 and CDR2 are MGHRA and YSYEKL. The CDR3 covers 15 residues. The ends lost 6 bases at V and 3 bases at J; junction bases unmatched: 7.

This clonotype was counted ten times or more. V gene TRBV7-8 combines with J gene TRBJ2-1; D unresolved. The CDR3 runs 16 residues. The germline V gene has CDR1 SGHVS and CDR2 FQNEAQ. The ends were cut back, 3 bases at V and 3 bases at J, with 15 bases in the middle. The CDR3, as DNA: TGTGCCAGCAGCTTTTTTCCCAAACCCTACTACAATGAGCAGTTCTTC. Translating gives CASSFFPKPYYNEQFF.

This clonotype was observed many times. The rearrangement joins TRBV24-1 to TRBJ2-5; 10 bases fit TRBD1. Losses at the gene ends were 0 bases for V and 3 bases for J; bases not matched to a gene: 3. In germline, CDR1 is KGHDR, CDR2 SFDVKD. This CDR3 spans 16 amino acids. DNA of the CDR3: TGTGCCACCAGTGATTTGGGGACAGGGGAAGAAGAGACCCAGTACTTC. Its translation is CATSDLGTGEEETQYF.

This clonotype was seen many times. J is TRBJ2-6 and V is TRBV19; D not resolved. The CDR3 runs to 15 residues. Germline CDR1 LNHDA, CDR2 SQIVND (reference sequence). The ends were cut back, 3 bases at V and 0 bases at J, with 6 bases in the middle. Written as DNA, the CDR3 is TGTGCCAGTAGTATTTCGGTCTCTGGGGCCAACGTCCTGACTTTC. Translated: CASSISVSGANVLTF.

This clonotype was recorded many times. V and J are TRBV3-1 and TRBJ1-4; D unclear. CDR3 length: 12 residues. V lost 1 base to trimming and J lost 8 bases, with 5 bases between them. The germline V gene encodes CDR1 LGHDT and CDR2 YNNKEL (reference sequence). CDR3 sequence: CASSQAWEKLFF. In DNA form, the CDR3 reads TGTGCCAGCAGCCAAGCCTGGGAAAAACTGTTTTTT.

By frequency in the sample, this clonotype is medium-sized. The rearrangement joins TRBV12-3 or TRBV12-4 to TRBJ2-1, with 8 bases that match TRBD2. Germline trimming cut 7 bases from V and 1 base from J; bases unmatched to any gene: 6. CDR3 length equals 15 residues. CDR3 sequence (DNA): TGTGCCAGCACCCCCACTAGCGGTTCCTACAATGAGCAGTTCTTC. Residues: CASTPTSGSYNEQFF.

In its sample, this clonotype was seen many times. This rearrangement joins TRBV20-1 to TRBJ1-5; D gene uncertain. The germline gives CDR1 DFQATT, CDR2 SNEGSKA (reference sequence). The CDR3 sequence is 13 residues long. V lost 3 bases and J 1 base, leaving 7 bases between the germline ends. In nucleotides, the CDR3 is TGCAGTGCTAGTTCGGCCAGCAATCAGCCCCAGCATTTT. The encoded protein is CSASSASNQPQHF.

CDR3 region: CASRQGVLETQYF. The CDR3 DNA reads TGTGCCAGCAGACAGGGAGTACTGGAGACCCAGTACTTC. The rearrangement links TRBV28 to TRBJ2-5; perhaps TRBD1 as D (6 bases). The V gene's germline CDR1 is MDHEN and CDR2 SYDVKM. The CDR3 totals 13 residues. With 6 bases removed from V and 5 bases from J, the gap between germline ends came to 13 bases.

By sample fraction, this clonotype is medium-sized (0.01 to 0.1%). The chain couples TRBV4-3 to TRBJ2-3; maybe TRBD2 (5 bases). The CDR3 is made up of 17 amino acids. The germline gives CDR1 LGHNA, CDR2 YSLEER. V lost 4 bases and J lost 4, with 21 bases in between. The CDR3 nucleotides are TGCGCCAGCAGCCGTTTCGACAACGGGGTAGCGTCAGATACGCAGTATTTT. It codes for CASSRFDNGVASDTQYF.

This clonotype was counted at least ten times. The chain recombines TRBV9 with TRBJ2-5, with D maybe TRBD1 (6 bases). The V end lost 4 bases, the J end lost 4 bases, and 17 bases lay between the germline ends. This CDR3 has 15 amino acids. The V gene's germline CDR1 is SGDLS and CDR2 YYNGEE. CDR3 sequence: CASSLQITGPETQYF. CDR3 nucleotide sequence: TGTGCCAGCAGCCTTCAAATCACAGGGCCAGAGACCCAGTACTTC. Combining the CDR3 with reference TRBV9 and TRBJ2-5 gives the whole variable domain DSGVTQTPKHLITATGQRVTLRCSPRSGDLSVYWYQQSLDQGLQFLIQYYNGEERAKGNILERFSAQQFPDLHSELNLSSLELGDSALYFCASSLQITGPETQYFGPGTRLLVL.

This clonotype has a count of ten or more. The final CDR3 position lacks the conserved phenylalanine or tryptophan, pointing to a likely read error. The chain carries TRBV2 and TRBJ1-5; unclear D gene. CDR3 length: 15 amino acids. Germline values: CDR1 SNHLY, CDR2 FYNNEI. V lost 3 bases to trimming and J lost 0 bases, with 9 bases between them. For the CDR3, the DNA is TGTGCCAGCAGTGACGGGGATTATAGCAATCAGCCCCAGCATTAT. This sequence encodes CASSDGDYSNQPQHY.

Many counts were recorded for this clonotype. The V gene is TRBV5-4, the J gene TRBJ2-7; 9 nucleotides agree with TRBD2. Per germline, CDR1 SGHNT and CDR2 YYREEE (reference sequence). The V segment lost 0 bases and the J segment 6 bases; nucleotides outside the gene matches: 13. The CDR3 runs 17 residues. The chain's CDR3 is CASSLAVGTSFVGEQYF. CDR3 sequence (DNA): TGTGCCAGCAGCTTGGCGGTAGGGACTAGCTTTGTTGGCGAGCAGTACTTC.

This clonotype is judged medium-sized. The V and J genes are TRBV7-7 and TRBJ2-1; 10 bases map to TRBD2. Germline-derived CDR1 and CDR2 are SSHAT and FNYEAQ (reference sequence). The CDR3 has 16 amino acids. The J segment lost 3 bases and the V segment lost 6 bases, leaving 8 bases of the junction unmatched. CDR3 nucleotide sequence: TGTGCCAGCAGTCCGTCTAGCGGGAGTCGCTACAATGAGCAGTTCTTC. It yields the protein CASSPSSGSRYNEQFF. The full variable domain, rest sourced from reference TRBV7-7 and TRBJ2-1, is GAGVSQSPRYKVTKRGQDVTLRCDPISSHATLYWYQQALGQGPEFLTYFNYEAQPDKSGLPSDRFSAERPEGSISTLTIQRTEQRDSAMYRCASSPSSGSRYNEQFFGPGTRLTVL.

This clonotype appeared many times. The V and J genes are TRBV5-1 and TRBJ2-2, with D unclear. Germline CDR1 is SGHRS and CDR2 is YFSETQ. Trimming removed 2 bases at V and 4 bases at J, with 6 bases between. The CDR3 contains 13 residues. The CDR3 region is CASSFRSTGELFF. The CDR3 region has the DNA TGCGCCAGCAGCTTCCGTAGCACCGGGGAGCTGTTTTTT.

This clonotype was counted many times. The chain employs TRBV7-9 and TRBJ2-7, with 8 bases that match TRBD1. Looked up from germline, CDR1 is SEHNR and CDR2 is FQNEAQ (reference sequence). This CDR3 is 22 amino acids long. J lost 2 bases, V lost 2 bases, and 26 bases had no gene match. CDR3 protein: CASSLFRRGLSMGDPVTYEQYF. CDR3 bases: TGTGCCAGCAGCTTATTCCGCAGGGGGCTGTCCATGGGTGATCCTGTTACCTACGAGCAGTACTTC.

This clonotype was seen repeatedly, ten times or more. The rearrangement links TRBV27 to TRBJ2-7; TRBD2 matches 7 bases. CDR1 and CDR2 (germline): MNHEY, SMNVEV (reference sequence). With 0 bases clipped from V and 3 bases from J, the junction kept 8 bases outside the gene matches. The CDR3 is 16 residues long. The CDR3 DNA reads TGTGCCAGCAGTTTATCGTGGGGCGGGAGCTACTACGAGCAGTACTTC. Encoded protein: CASSLSWGGSYYEQYF.

The chain is built from TRBV2 and TRBJ2-6, with D unclear. Trimming removed 6 bases at V and 2 bases at J, with 5 bases between. This CDR3 region has 13 residues. From germline, CDR1 is SNHLY and CDR2 FYNNEI. The CDR3 reads CASRGTGANVLTF. The CDR3 region has the DNA TGTGCCAGCAGGGGGACTGGGGCCAACGTCCTGACTTTC.

This clonotype was counted ten times or more. The V call is TRBV5-4, the J call TRBJ2-3; TRBD2 matches 9 bases. With 4 bases clipped from V and 5 bases from J, the junction kept 11 bases outside the gene matches. The CDR3 extends over 16 amino acids. Per germline, CDR1 SGHNT and CDR2 YYREEE (reference sequence). The CDR3 reads CASSPTGGRAEDTQYF. In DNA form, the CDR3 reads TGTGCCAGCAGCCCCACGGGCGGGAGGGCCGAAGATACGCAGTATTTT.